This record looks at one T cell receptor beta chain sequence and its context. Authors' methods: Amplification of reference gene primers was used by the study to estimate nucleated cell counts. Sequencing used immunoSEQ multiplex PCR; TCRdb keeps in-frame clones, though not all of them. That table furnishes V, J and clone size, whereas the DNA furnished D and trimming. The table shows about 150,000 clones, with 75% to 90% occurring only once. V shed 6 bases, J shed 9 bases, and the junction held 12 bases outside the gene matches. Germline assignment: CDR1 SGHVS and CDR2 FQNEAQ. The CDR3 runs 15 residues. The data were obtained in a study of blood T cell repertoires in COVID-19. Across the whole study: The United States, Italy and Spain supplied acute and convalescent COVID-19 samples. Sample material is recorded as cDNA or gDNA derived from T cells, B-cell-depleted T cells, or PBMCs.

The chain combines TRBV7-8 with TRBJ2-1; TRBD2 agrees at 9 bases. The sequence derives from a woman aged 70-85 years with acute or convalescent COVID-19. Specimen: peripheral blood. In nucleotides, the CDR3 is TGTGCCAGCAGATGGAAGCGGGGGGTTGGAAGTGAGCAGTTCTTC. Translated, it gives CASRWKRGVGSEQFF.